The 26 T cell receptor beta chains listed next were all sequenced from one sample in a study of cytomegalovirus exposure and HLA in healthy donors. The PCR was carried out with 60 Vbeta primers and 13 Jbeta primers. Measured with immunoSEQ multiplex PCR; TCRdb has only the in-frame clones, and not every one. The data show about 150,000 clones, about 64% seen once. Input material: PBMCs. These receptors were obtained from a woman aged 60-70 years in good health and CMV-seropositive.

CDR3 in DNA: TGTGCCAGCAGCATTGGACAGGGACGGATGAACACTGAAGCTTTCTTT. It encodes CASSIGQGRMNTEAFF. The V gene is TRBV5-4, the J gene TRBJ1-1; 8 bases fit TRBD1. Trimming at V came to 4 bases and at J to 0 bases, leaving 8 bases not matched to a gene. Germline V gene lookup returns CDR1 SGHNT and CDR2 YYREEE (reference sequence). This CDR3 is 16 amino acids long.

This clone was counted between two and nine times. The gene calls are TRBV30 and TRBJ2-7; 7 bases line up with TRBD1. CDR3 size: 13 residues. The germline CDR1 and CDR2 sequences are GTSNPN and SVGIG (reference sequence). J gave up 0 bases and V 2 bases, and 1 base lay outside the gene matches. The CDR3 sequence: CAWSRDSSYEQYF. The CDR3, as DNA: TGTGCCTGGAGTCGGGACAGCTCCTACGAGCAGTACTTC.

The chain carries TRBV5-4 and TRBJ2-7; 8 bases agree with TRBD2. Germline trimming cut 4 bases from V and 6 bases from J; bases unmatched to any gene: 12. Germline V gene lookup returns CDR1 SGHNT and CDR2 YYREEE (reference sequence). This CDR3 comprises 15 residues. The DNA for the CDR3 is TGTGCCAGCAGCGCTCCCGGGGGGGAAGCCCTCGAGCAGTACTTC. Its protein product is CASSAPGGEALEQYF.

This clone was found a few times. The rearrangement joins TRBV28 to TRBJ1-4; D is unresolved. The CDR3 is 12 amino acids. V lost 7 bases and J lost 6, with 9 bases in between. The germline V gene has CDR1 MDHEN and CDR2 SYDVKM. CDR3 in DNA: TGTGCCAGCATAGGCGGATATGAAAAACTGTTTTTT. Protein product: CASIGGYEKLFF.

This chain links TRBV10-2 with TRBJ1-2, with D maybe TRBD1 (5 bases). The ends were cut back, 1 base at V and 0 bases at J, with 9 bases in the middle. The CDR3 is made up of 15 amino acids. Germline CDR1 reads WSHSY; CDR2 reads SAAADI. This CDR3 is CASSELQAANYGYTF. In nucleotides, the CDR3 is TGCGCCAGCAGTGAGTTACAGGCAGCTAACTATGGCTACACCTTC.

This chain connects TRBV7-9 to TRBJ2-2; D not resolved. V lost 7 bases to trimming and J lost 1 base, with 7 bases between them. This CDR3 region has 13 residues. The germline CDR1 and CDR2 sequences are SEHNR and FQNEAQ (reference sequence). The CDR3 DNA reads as TGTGCCAGCACCGTATTGAACACCGGGGAGCTGTTTTTT. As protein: CASTVLNTGELFF.

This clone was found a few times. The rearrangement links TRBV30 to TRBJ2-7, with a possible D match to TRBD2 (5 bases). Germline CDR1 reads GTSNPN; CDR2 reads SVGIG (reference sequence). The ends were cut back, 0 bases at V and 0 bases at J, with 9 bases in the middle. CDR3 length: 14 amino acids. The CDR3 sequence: CAWSVWESSYEQYF. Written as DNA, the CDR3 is TGTGCCTGGAGTGTATGGGAGTCCTCCTACGAGCAGTACTTC.

The CDR3 DNA reads TGTGCCAGCAGCTTTAGGACAGGGACAGATACGCAGTATTTT. It translates to CASSFRTGTDTQYF. The chain joins TRBV5-5 to TRBJ2-3; 8 bases match TRBD1. The germline CDR1 and CDR2 sequences are SGHKS and YYEKEE (reference sequence). V shed 2 bases, J shed 3 bases, and the junction held 2 bases outside the gene matches. The CDR3 runs 14 residues.

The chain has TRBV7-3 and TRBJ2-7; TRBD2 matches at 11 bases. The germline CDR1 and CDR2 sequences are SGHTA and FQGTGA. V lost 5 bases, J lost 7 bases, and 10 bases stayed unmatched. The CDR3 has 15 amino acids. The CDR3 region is CASSPDLIAGGEQYF. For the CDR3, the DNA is TGTGCCAGCAGCCCCGACCTTATAGCGGGAGGGGAGCAGTACTTC.

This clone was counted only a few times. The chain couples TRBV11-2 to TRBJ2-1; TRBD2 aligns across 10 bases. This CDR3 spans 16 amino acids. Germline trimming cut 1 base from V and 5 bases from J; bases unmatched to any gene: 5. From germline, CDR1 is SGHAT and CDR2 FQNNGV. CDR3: CASSLVASGSDNEQFF. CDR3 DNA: TGTGCCAGCAGCTTAGTGGCTAGCGGGAGTGACAATGAGCAGTTCTTC.

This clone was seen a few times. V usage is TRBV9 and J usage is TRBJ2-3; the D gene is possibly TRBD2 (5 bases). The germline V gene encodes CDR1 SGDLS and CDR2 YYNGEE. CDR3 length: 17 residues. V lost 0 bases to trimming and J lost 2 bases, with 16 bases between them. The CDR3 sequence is CASSVVASPTPTDTQYF. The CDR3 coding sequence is TGTGCCAGCAGCGTAGTGGCTAGCCCGACTCCCACAGATACGCAGTATTTT.

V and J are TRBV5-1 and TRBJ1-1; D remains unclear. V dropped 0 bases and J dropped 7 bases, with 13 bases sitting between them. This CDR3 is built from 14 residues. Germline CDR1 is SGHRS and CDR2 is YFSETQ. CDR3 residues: CASSLGGSLGEAFF. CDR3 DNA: TGCGCCAGCAGCTTGGGAGGGAGTTTGGGTGAAGCTTTCTTT.

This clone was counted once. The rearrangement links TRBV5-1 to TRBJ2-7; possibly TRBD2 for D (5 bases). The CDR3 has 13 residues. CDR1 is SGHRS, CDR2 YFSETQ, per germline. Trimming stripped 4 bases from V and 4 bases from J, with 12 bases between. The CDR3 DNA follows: TGCGCCAGCAGCGGAGGAATAGGATACGAGCAGTACTTC. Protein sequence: CASSGGIGYEQYF.

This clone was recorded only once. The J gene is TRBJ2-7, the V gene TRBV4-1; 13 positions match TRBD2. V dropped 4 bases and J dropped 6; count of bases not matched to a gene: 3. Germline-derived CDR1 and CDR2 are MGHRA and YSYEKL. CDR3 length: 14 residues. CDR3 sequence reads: CASSRLAGGIEQYF. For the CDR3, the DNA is TGCGCCAGCAGCCGACTAGCGGGAGGAATCGAGCAGTACTTC.

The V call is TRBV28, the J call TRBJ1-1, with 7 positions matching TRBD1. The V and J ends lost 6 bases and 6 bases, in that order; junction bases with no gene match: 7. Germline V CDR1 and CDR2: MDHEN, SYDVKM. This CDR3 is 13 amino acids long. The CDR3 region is CASRSRGMAEAFF. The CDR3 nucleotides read TGTGCCAGCAGATCCAGGGGGATGGCTGAAGCTTTCTTT.

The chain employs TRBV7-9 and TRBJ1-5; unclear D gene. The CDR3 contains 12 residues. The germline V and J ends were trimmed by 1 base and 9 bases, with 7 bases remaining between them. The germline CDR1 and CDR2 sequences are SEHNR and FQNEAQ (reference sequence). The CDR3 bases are TGTGCCAGCAGCTTAGGAGAAGTGCCCCAGCATTTT. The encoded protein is CASSLGEVPQHF. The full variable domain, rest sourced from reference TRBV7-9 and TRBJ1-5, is DTGVSQNPRHKITKRGQNVTFRCDPISEHNRLYWYRQTLGQGPEFLTYFQNEAQLEKSRLLSDRFSAERPKGSFSTLEIQRTEQGDSAMYLCASSLGEVPQHFGDGTRLSIL.

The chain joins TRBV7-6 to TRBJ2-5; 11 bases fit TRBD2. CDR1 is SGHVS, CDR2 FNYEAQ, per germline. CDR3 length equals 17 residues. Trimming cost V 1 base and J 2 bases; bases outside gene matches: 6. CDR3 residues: CASSLGPLAGGQETQYF. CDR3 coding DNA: TGTGCCAGCAGCTTAGGTCCGCTAGCGGGAGGACAAGAGACCCAGTACTTC.

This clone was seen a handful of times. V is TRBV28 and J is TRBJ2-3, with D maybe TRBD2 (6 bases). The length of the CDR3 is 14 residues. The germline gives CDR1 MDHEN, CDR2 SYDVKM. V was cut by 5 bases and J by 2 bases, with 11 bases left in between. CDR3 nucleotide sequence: TGTGCCAGCAGTACTAGCAGAAACACAGATACGCAGTATTTT. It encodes CASSTSRNTDTQYF.

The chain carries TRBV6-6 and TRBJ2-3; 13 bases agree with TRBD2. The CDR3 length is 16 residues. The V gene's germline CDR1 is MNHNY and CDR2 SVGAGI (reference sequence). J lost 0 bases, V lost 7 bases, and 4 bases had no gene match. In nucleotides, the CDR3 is TGTGCCAGCAACCCACTAGCGGGAGGGAGCACAGATACGCAGTATTTT. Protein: CASNPLAGGSTDTQYF.

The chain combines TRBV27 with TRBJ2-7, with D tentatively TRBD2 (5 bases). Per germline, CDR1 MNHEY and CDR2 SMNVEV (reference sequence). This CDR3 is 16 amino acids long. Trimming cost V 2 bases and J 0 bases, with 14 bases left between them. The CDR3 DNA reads TGTGCCAGCAGTTTAAGGACTTCGGACTCCTCCTACGAGCAGTACTTC. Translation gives CASSLRTSDSSYEQYF.

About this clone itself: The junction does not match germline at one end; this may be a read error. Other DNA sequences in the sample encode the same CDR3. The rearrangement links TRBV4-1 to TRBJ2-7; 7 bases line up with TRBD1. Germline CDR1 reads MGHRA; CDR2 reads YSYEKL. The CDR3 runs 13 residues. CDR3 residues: CASSQTGVSEQYF. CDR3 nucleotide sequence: TGTGCCAGCAGCCAAACAGGGGTCTCCGAGCAGTACTTC.

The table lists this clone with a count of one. The CDR3 region has the DNA TGTGCCAGCAGTCGGACAGTAGGATGGCAGACCCAGTACTTC. It codes for CASSRTVGWQTQYF. V gene TRBV27 combines with J gene TRBJ2-5, with D possibly TRBD1 on 6 matching bases. This CDR3 region has 14 residues. Germline V CDR1 and CDR2: MNHEY, SMNVEV (reference sequence). V lost 5 bases and J 6 bases, leaving 16 bases between the germline ends.

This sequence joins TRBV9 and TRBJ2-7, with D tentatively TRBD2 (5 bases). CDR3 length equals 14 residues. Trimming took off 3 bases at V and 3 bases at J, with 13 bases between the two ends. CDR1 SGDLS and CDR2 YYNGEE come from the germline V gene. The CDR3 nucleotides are TGTGCCAGCAGCGAGGCAGGACGGGGCTACGAGCAGTACTTC. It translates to CASSEAGRGYEQYF.

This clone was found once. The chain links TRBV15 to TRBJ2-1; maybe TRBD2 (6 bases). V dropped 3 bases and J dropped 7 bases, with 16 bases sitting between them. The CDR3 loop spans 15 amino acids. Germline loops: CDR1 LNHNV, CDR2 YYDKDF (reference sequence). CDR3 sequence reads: CATSRPAGGMNEQFF. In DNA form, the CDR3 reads TGTGCCACCAGCAGGCCAGCGGGTGGGATGAATGAGCAGTTCTTC.

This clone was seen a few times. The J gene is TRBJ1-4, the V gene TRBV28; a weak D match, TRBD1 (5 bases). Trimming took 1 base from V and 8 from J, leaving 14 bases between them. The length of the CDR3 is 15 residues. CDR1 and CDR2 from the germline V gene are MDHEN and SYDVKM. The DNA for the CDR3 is TGTGCCAGCAGTTTATCGGGCCAGGGAAACGAAAAACTGTTTTTT. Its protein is CASSLSGQGNEKLFF.

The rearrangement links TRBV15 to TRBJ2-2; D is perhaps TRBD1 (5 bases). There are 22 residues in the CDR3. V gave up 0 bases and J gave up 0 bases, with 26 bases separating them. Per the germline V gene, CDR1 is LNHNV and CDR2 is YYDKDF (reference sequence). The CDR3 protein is CATSRDKTPSSGQRANTGELFF. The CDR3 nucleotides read TGTGCCACCAGCAGAGATAAAACCCCCTCCTCAGGGCAGCGCGCGAACACCGGGGAGCTGTTTTTT.